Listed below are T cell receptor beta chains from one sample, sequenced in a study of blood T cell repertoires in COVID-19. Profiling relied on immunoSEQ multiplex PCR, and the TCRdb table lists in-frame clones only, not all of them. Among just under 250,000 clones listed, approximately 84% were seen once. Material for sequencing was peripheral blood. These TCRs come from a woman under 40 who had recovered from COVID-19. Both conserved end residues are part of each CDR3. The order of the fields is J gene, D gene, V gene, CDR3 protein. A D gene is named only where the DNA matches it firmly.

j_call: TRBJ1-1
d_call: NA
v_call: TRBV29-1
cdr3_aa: CSVTLGQSNTEAFF

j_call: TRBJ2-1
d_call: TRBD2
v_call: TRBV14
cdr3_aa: CASSQASGGAVEQFF

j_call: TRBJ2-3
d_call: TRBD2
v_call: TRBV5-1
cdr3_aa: CASSLVASGGANTDTQYF

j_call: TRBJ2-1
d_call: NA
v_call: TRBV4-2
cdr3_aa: CASSQDRRGQGADFHNEQFF

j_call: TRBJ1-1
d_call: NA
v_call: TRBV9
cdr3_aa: CASSVGMNTEAFF

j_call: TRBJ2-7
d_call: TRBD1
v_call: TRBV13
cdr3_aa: CASSTPTGQHYEQYF

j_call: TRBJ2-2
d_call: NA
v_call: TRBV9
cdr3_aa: CASSARTANTGELFF

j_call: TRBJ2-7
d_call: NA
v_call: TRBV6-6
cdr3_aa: CASRLQANPYEQYF

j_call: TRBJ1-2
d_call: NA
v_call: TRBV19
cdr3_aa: CASTNTPTGYTF

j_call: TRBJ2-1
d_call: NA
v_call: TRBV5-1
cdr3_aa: CASSPQDRTVGNEQFF

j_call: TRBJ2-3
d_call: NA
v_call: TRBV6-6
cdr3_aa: CASSYSGGRDTQYF

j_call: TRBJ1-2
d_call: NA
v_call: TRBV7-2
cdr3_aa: CASSLDPGRVYGYTF

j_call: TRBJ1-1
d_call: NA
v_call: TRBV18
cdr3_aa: CASRLEGGHTEAFF

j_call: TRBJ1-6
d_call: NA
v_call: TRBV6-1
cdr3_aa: CASSEGRLSAYNSPLHF

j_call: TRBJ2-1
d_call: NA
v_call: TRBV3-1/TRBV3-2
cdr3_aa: CASSLKGREQFF

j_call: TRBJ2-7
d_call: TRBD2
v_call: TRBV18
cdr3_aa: CASSPGTSFEQYF